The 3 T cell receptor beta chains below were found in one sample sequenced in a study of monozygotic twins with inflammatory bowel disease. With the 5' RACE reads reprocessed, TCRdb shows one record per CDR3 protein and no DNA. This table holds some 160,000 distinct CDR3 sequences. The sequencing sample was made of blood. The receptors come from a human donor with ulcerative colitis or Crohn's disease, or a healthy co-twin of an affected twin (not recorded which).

The CDR3 here is CASRGDRRGNQPQHF. The chain is built from TRBV11-3 and TRBJ1-5; with no DNA, the TCRdb D assignment of TRBD1 cannot be verified. The CDR3 is made up of 15 amino acids. Germline values: CDR1 SGHNT, CDR2 YENEEA.

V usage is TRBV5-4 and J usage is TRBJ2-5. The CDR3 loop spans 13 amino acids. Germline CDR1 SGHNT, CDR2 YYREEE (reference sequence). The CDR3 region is CASSLPSQETQYF.

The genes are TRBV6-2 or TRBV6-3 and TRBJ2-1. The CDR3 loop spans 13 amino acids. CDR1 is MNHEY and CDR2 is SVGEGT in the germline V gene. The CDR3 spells CASSYRRYNEQFF.